A selection of T cell receptor beta chains follows, all from one sample in a study of blood T cell repertoires in COVID-19. Sequencing was performed with immunoSEQ multiplex PCR; in TCRdb, only in-frame clones are kept and a portion is missing. There are about 470,000 clones in the sample; roughly nine tenths occur only once, and under 0.85% lies in the top ten. Specimen: PBMCs or T cells enriched from blood (not recorded which). The receptors were sampled from a woman between 18 and 29 years old who had recovered from COVID-19. Each CDR3 is given with its conserved first and last residue. A D gene is named only where the DNA matches it firmly. The size field is filled for only some rows; it gives once, few, many or a size class.

J: TRBJ2-7; D: TRBD2; V: TRBV5-1; size: few; DNA: TGCGCCAGCAGCCCGGGCGGGGGAGAGCAGTACTTC; CDR3: CASSPGGGEQYF
J: TRBJ1-1; D: TRBD1; V: TRBV14; size: NA; DNA: TGTGCCAGCAGCTACTTTACAGGGGTCACTGAAGCTTTCTTT; CDR3: CASSYFTGVTEAFF
J: TRBJ1-1; D: NA; V: TRBV25-1; size: NA; DNA: TGTGCCAGCAGTGTTCAGGGGAAGGGTGAAGCTTTCTTT; CDR3: CASSVQGKGEAFF
J: TRBJ1-2; D: TRBD1; V: TRBV24-1; size: NA; DNA: TGTGCCACCAGTGATAGATCCATGGGACAGGTTCTTTATGGCTACACCTTC; CDR3: CATSDRSMGQVLYGYTF
J: TRBJ2-1; D: TRBD1; V: TRBV15; size: NA; DNA: TGTGCCACGAAGGGGGCGAGCTCCTACAATGAGCAGTTCTTC; CDR3: CATKGASSYNEQFF
J: TRBJ2-7; D: TRBD1; V: TRBV4-2; size: NA; DNA: TGTGCCAGCAGCCCCTCGGGACCGGGACAGGGGGGCTACGAGCAGTACTTC; CDR3: CASSPSGPGQGGYEQYF
J: TRBJ1-5; D: NA; V: TRBV28; size: once; DNA: TGTGCCAGCAGTTCGAAAGAGGAGCCCCAGCATTTT; CDR3: CASSSKEEPQHF
J: TRBJ2-7; D: NA; V: TRBV5-1; size: NA; DNA: TGCGCCAGCAGCTTCGGTGGGACACGGTACTACGAGCAGTACTTC; CDR3: CASSFGGTRYYEQYF
J: TRBJ2-2; D: TRBD1; V: TRBV12-5; size: NA; DNA: TGTGCTAGTGTTTTGGGGACAGCGAACACCGGGGAGCTGTTTTTT; CDR3: CASVLGTANTGELFF
J: TRBJ2-1; D: TRBD2; V: TRBV23-1; size: NA; DNA: TGCGCCAGCAGTCAGTACACTAGCGGGGGGGCCAATGAGCAGTTCTTC; CDR3: CASSQYTSGGANEQFF
J: TRBJ1-5; D: NA; V: TRBV12-3/TRBV12-4; size: NA; DNA: TGTGCCAGCAGTGGAGATCAGCCCCAGCATTTT; CDR3: CASSGDQPQHF
J: TRBJ2-2; D: NA; V: TRBV4-1; size: NA; DNA: TGCGCCAGCAGCCAAAGTAGACTTAACACCGGGGAGCTGTTTTTT; CDR3: CASSQSRLNTGELFF
J: TRBJ1-1; D: NA; V: TRBV5-1; size: NA; DNA: TGCGCCAGCAGTTCTAATGCTGAAGCTTTCTTT; CDR3: CASSSNAEAFF
J: TRBJ2-3; D: NA; V: TRBV10-2; size: NA; DNA: TGCGCCAGCAGTGAGGGAAGGGGGTCCGCAGATACGCAGTATTTT; CDR3: CASSEGRGSADTQYF
J: TRBJ2-4; D: NA; V: TRBV28; size: NA; DNA: TGTGCCAGCGGTTTAGGACAGCACCTAGCCAAAAACATTCAGTACTTC; CDR3: CASGLGQHLAKNIQYF
J: TRBJ1-5; D: NA; V: TRBV12-3/TRBV12-4; size: NA; DNA: TGTGCCAGCACCTTAAATAGCAATCAGCCCCAGCATTTT; CDR3: CASTLNSNQPQHF
J: TRBJ1-1; D: NA; V: TRBV18; size: NA; DNA: TGTGCCAGCTCACCCTCAGGGACTCCTGAAGCTTTCTTT; CDR3: CASSPSGTPEAFF
J: TRBJ2-3; D: NA; V: TRBV9; size: few; DNA: TGTGCCAGCAGCTCCCTCGGGGGGCCCTCCATGGTGGATACGCAGTATTTT; CDR3: CASSSLGGPSMVDTQYF
J: TRBJ2-7; D: TRBD2; V: TRBV5-4; size: NA; DNA: TGTGCCAGCAGCTTGGGGACACTAGCGGGGTTTGGCGAGCAGTACTTC; CDR3: CASSLGTLAGFGEQYF
J: TRBJ1-2; D: NA; V: TRBV30; size: NA; DNA: TGTGCCTGGGGTGAAGCCGACCTAGCTCCCTCCTGGTTC; CDR3: CAWGEADLAPSWF
J: TRBJ1-5; D: NA; V: TRBV19; size: NA; DNA: TGTGCCAGTATACCCCGGGGGACCCTAAGCAATCAGCCCCAGCATTTT; CDR3: CASIPRGTLSNQPQHF